These 22 T cell receptor beta chains were sequenced from one sample in a study of T cells in Graves' hyperthyroidism and ophthalmopathy (dated by TCRdb to between 2019 and 2020). Receptors were amplified or captured by multiplex PCR. Instrument used: Illumina HiSeq 2000. The TCR beta CDR3 regions were amplified from the RNA transcripts. A first-round RT-PCR of the TCR CDR3 used the HTBI primer set with the Qiagen OneStep RT-PCR kit. TCRdb took the public reads, trimmed them with fastp at Q25, ran MiXCR for clone calling and kept in-frame beta chains. Rows are combined by CDR3 protein, so each entry shows the most common genes and DNA. The sample table lists under 450,000 distinct CDR3 sequences, approximately 18% of them with a count of one. Roughly 35% of the sample is taken by the ten largest. Sequenced input: blood. The receptors were gathered from a woman aged 30 to 39 with Graves' hyperthyroidism that later progressed to Graves' ophthalmopathy.

This clonotype was counted ten times or more. The V gene is TRBV12-3 or TRBV12-4, the J gene TRBJ2-3; 8 nucleotides align to TRBD2. The CDR3 has 14 residues. V dropped 4 bases and J dropped 4; count of bases not matched to a gene: 4. CDR3 region: CASSSGGRADTQYF. DNA for the CDR3: TGTGCCAGCAGTTCGGGGGGGCGGGCAGATACGCAGTATTTT.

This clonotype was seen more than once but under ten times. CDR3 sequence reads: CASRRDRGPTLYNSPLHF. The CDR3 DNA sequence: TGTGCCAGCAGGAGGGACAGGGGACCTACCCTCTATAATTCACCCCTCCACTTT. The V call is TRBV2, the J call TRBJ1-6; 10 bases align to TRBD1. This CDR3 comprises 18 residues. V was pared by 6 bases and J by 3 bases, with 11 bases of the junction left unmatched. Germline V gene data show CDR1 as SNHLY and CDR2 as FYNNEI.

This clonotype was picked up a small number of times. The chain links TRBV20-1 to TRBJ1-5; D may be TRBD1 (6 bases). The V gene's germline CDR1 is DFQATT and CDR2 SNEGSKA (reference sequence). V was cut by 2 bases and J by 7 bases, with 21 bases left in between. The CDR3 loop spans 16 amino acids. CDR3 DNA sequence: TGCAGTGCTAGAAATCTAAACAGGGCAGGCGAGCAGCCCCAGCATTTT. Protein sequence: CSARNLNRAGEQPQHF.

CDR3 amino acids: CASSLEGGPYEQYF. The CDR3 bases are TGTGCCAGCAGCTTAGAGGGGGGGCCCTACGAGCAGTACTTC. This chain uses TRBV7-6 with TRBJ2-7, with D perhaps TRBD2 (7 bases). Germline CDR1 is SGHVS and CDR2 is FNYEAQ. The V end was cut by 1 base, the J end by 2 bases, with 9 bases between. The CDR3 runs 14 residues.

This clonotype has more than one count but fewer than ten. V gene TRBV7-2 combines with J gene TRBJ2-3; perhaps TRBD2 as D (5 bases). V was shortened by 1 base and J by 4 bases, with 12 bases between the two germline ends. This CDR3 is built from 15 residues. Germline CDR1 SGHTA, CDR2 FQGNSA. CDR3 region: CASSLGDPLADTQYF. Written as DNA, the CDR3 is TGTGCCAGCAGCTTAGGTGATCCACTAGCAGATACGCAGTATTTT.

This clonotype was counted between two and nine times. A read error may produce the germline difference seen at one junction end. The chain combines TRBV6-1 with TRBJ2-1; D is uncertain. Germline-derived CDR1 and CDR2 are MNHNS and SASEGT. CDR3 length: 14 residues. The CDR3 nucleotides read TGTGCCGGCAGTGAAGCTCCAGGACCTACCCGGCAGTTCTTC. Translating gives CAGSEAPGPTRQFF.

This clonotype appeared many times. V usage is TRBV28 and J usage is TRBJ2-7; tentative D call: TRBD2 (6 bases). Trimming took 3 bases from V and 3 from J, leaving 12 bases between them. CDR3 length: 14 amino acids. Germline lookup yields CDR1 MDHEN and CDR2 SYDVKM. In DNA, the CDR3 is TGTGCCAGCAGTTTTTCGCGCGGGGTCTACGAGCAGTACTTC. Translating it yields CASSFSRGVYEQYF.

This clonotype was seen more than once but under ten times. The CDR3 does not close with the conserved phenylalanine or tryptophan, likely indicating a read error. The rearrangement joins TRBV7-2 to TRBJ2-1; a weak D match, TRBD1 (5 bases). Trimming took 1 base from V and 0 from J, leaving 7 bases between them. Per the germline V gene, CDR1 is SGHTA and CDR2 is FQGNSA. The CDR3 covers 15 residues. The CDR3 protein is CASSLGRDSYNEQFL. The CDR3 region has the DNA TGTGCCAGCAGCTTAGGCAGGGACTCCTACAATGAGCAGTTCCTC.

The table lists this clonotype with many counts. This chain links TRBV10-2 with TRBJ2-3; D remains ambiguous. The germline gives CDR1 WSHSY, CDR2 SAAADI. The CDR3 is 16 amino acids. V was trimmed by 2 bases and J by 0 bases, leaving 12 bases between them. CDR3 region: CASSERAASSTDTQYF. DNA of the CDR3: TGCGCCAGCAGTGAGAGGGCAGCTTCTAGCACAGATACGCAGTATTTT.

This clonotype occurred once. The chain recombines TRBV30 with TRBJ1-2; 10 bases agree with TRBD1. Germline values: CDR1 GTSNPN, CDR2 SVGIG (reference sequence). The CDR3 covers 14 residues. Germline trimming cut 3 bases from V and 8 bases from J; bases unmatched to any gene: 9. The CDR3 DNA reads TGTGCCTGGAGGGCACCAGGACAGGGGGGAGGCTACACCTTC. It codes for CAWRAPGQGGGYTF.

This clonotype was seen repeatedly, ten times or more. The chain uses TRBV6-5 and TRBJ2-7; 9 bases fit TRBD2. Germline CDR1 MNHEY, CDR2 SVGAGI. The V gene end was trimmed by 4 bases and the J gene end by 3 bases; junction bases not matched to a gene: 7. This CDR3 is built from 15 residues. DNA for the CDR3: TGTGCCAGCAGTTTGGTAGCGGGAGTCGACTACGAGCAGTACTTC. This gives the protein CASSLVAGVDYEQYF.

The chain has TRBV2 and TRBJ1-3, with D possibly TRBD1 on 6 matching bases. Germline V gives CDR1 SNHLY, CDR2 FYNNEI. The CDR3 loop spans 16 amino acids. The V end lost 2 bases, the J end lost 4 bases, and 15 bases lay between the germline ends. For the CDR3, the DNA is TGTGCCAGCAGTGAAAGCGGGACAATGACAGGAAACACCATATATTTT. This codes for CASSESGTMTGNTIYF.

The table lists this clonotype with many counts. V and J are TRBV5-8 and TRBJ2-7; the D is unclear. V lost 3 bases and J 6 bases, leaving 13 bases between the germline ends. CDR3 length: 13 residues. Germline loops: CDR1 SGHTS, CDR2 YDEGEE. The CDR3 loop is CASSSMMWPEQYF. For the CDR3, the DNA is TGTGCCAGCAGCTCGATGATGTGGCCCGAGCAGTACTTC.

This clonotype was recorded a few times. The rearrangement links TRBV9 to TRBJ2-5; perhaps TRBD2 as D (6 bases). Trimming left V 0 bases short and J 4 bases short, with 7 bases between. Germline CDR1 is SGDLS and CDR2 is YYNGEE. CDR3 size: 13 residues. CDR3 coding DNA: TGTGCCAGCAGCGTAGTCGGGGGAGAGACCCAGTACTTC. This encodes CASSVVGGETQYF.

There are many counts of this clonotype. This chain uses TRBV19 with TRBJ1-5; a possible D gene is TRBD1 (6 bases). V gave up 6 bases and J gave up 0 bases, with 12 bases separating them. The CDR3 extends over 15 amino acids. CDR1 and CDR2 (germline): LNHDA, SQIVND (reference sequence). CDR3 DNA: TGTGCCAGTAGAGCGGACAGCAATAGCAATCAGCCCCAGCATTTT. The encoded protein is CASRADSNSNQPQHF.

The gene calls are TRBV5-1 and TRBJ2-1; 8 positions match TRBD1. This CDR3 is built from 13 residues. Looked up from germline, CDR1 is SGHRS and CDR2 is YFSETQ. The ends lost 5 bases at V and 6 bases at J; junction bases unmatched: 4. CDR3 DNA: TGCGCCAGCAGTTCAACAGGGGGCAATGAGCAGTTCTTC. It yields the protein CASSSTGGNEQFF. Variable domain in full (rest from reference TRBV5-1 and TRBJ2-1): KAGVTQTPRYLIKTRGQQVTLSCSPISGHRSVSWYQQTPGQGLQFLFEYFSETQRNKGNFPGRFSGRQFSNSRSEMNVSTLELGDSALYLCASSSTGGNEQFFGPGTRLTVL.

Ten or more counts support this clonotype. The V gene is TRBV18, the J gene TRBJ1-2; 7 bases line up with TRBD1. CDR3 length equals 17 residues. CDR1 is KGHSH, CDR2 LQKENI, per germline. The ends lost 3 bases at V and 0 bases at J; junction bases unmatched: 10. The CDR3, as DNA: TGTGCCAGCTCACCTCGACAGGGTCCAACTCCTAACTATGGCTACACCTTC. This codes for CASSPRQGPTPNYGYTF.

The genes are TRBV10-3 and TRBJ2-7; 12 bases match TRBD2. The CDR3 has 15 amino acids. Per germline, CDR1 ENHRY and CDR2 SYGVKD. Trimming cost V 0 bases and J 4 bases; bases outside gene matches: 1. The CDR3 is CAISESTSGGYEQYF. CDR3 sequence (DNA): TGTGCCATCAGTGAGTCGACTAGCGGGGGATACGAGCAGTACTTC.

This clonotype was counted many times. V is TRBV10-3 and J is TRBJ1-2, with a tentative D call TRBD1 (6 bases). Germline V gene data show CDR1 as ENHRY and CDR2 as SYGVKD. V was shortened by 5 bases and J by 4 bases, with 17 bases between the two germline ends. The CDR3 spans 15 residues. The CDR3 region is CAISQTPTGAYGYTF. CDR3 sequence (DNA): TGTGCCATCAGTCAGACGCCGACAGGTGCCTATGGCTACACCTTC.

This clonotype was seen ten or more times. The chain couples TRBV11-2 to TRBJ2-1; D ambiguous. Between the trimmed V and J ends, which lost 0 bases and 2 bases, there was a span of 14 bases. Germline-derived CDR1 and CDR2 are SGHAT and FQNNGV. The CDR3 covers 17 residues. The CDR3 loop reads CASSLDARVAAYNEQFF. Here the CDR3 DNA reads TGTGCCAGCAGCTTAGACGCCCGGGTTGCGGCCTACAATGAGCAGTTCTTC.

This clonotype occurred a few times. The chain recombines TRBV4-2 with TRBJ2-3, with 7 bases lining up with TRBD1. V lost 4 bases, J lost 0 bases, and 7 bases stayed unmatched. Germline lookup yields CDR1 LGHNA and CDR2 YNFKEQ. The CDR3 totals 16 residues. CDR3 nucleotides: TGTGCCAGCAGCCGTGGGACAGACTCTAGCACAGATACGCAGTATTTT. This encodes CASSRGTDSSTDTQYF.

A few counts support this clonotype. This chain connects TRBV9 to TRBJ2-7; 7 bases fit TRBD1. The germline gives CDR1 SGDLS, CDR2 YYNGEE. The CDR3 contains 14 residues. Trimming at V came to 4 bases and at J to 3 bases, leaving 7 bases not matched to a gene. CDR3 region: CASSTAGGNYEQYF. CDR3 in DNA: TGTGCCAGCAGCACAGCAGGGGGTAACTACGAGCAGTACTTC.